Following are 9 T cell receptor beta chains from one sample sequenced in a study of cytomegalovirus exposure and HLA in healthy donors. This PCR relied on a set of 60 Vbeta primers and 13 Jbeta primers. Using immunoSEQ multiplex PCR, the repertoire was profiled, and TCRdb retains in-frame clones only, with some absent. The sample lists fewer than 150,000 clones, over 55% occurring once. The sample comprised PBMCs. Every receptor here comes from a man aged 18 to 30 in good health and CMV-seropositive.

The sample holds one count of this clone. CDR3 DNA sequence: TGTGCCAGCAGTGAAAGACAGGGGGCGCCTTATAATTCACCCCTCCACTTT. Its translation: CASSERQGAPYNSPLHF. The gene calls are TRBV6-1 and TRBJ1-6, with 10 bases fitting TRBD1. The CDR3 consists of 17 residues. From germline, CDR1 is MNHNS and CDR2 SASEGT. J was trimmed by 4 bases and V by 2 bases; bases with no gene match: 5.

This chain links TRBV15 with TRBJ1-4; D is uncertain. V lost 7 bases and J 8 bases, leaving 14 bases between the germline ends. The CDR3 spans 13 residues. Germline V gives CDR1 LNHNV, CDR2 YYDKDF (reference sequence). In DNA form, the CDR3 reads TGTGCCACCAAGACCCCACTAGGGGAAAAACTGTTTTTT. It specifies CATKTPLGEKLFF.

The chain carries TRBV28 and TRBJ2-7; the match to TRBD2 covers 8 bases. This CDR3 is 15 amino acids long. Unmatched junction bases numbered 5, after V lost 1 base and J lost 3 bases. The germline gives CDR1 MDHEN, CDR2 SYDVKM. CDR3 region: CASSLYGGAIYEQYF. In DNA, the CDR3 is TGTGCCAGCAGTTTATACGGGGGGGCTATCTACGAGCAGTACTTC.

This clone was detected only once. The V gene is TRBV18, the J gene TRBJ2-7, with a tentative D call TRBD1 (5 bases). The V gene's germline CDR1 is KGHSH and CDR2 LQKENI. Trimming left V 1 base short and J 2 bases short, with 18 bases between. This CDR3 comprises 17 residues. The CDR3 loop is CASSPLRTRKSTYEQYF. The CDR3 DNA reads TGTGCCAGCTCACCACTGAGGACAAGGAAGTCAACCTACGAGCAGTACTTC. The variable domain in full, completed from reference TRBV18 and TRBJ2-7, reads NAGVMQNPRHLVRRRGQEARLRCSPMKGHSHVYWYRQLPEEGLKFMVYLQKENIIDESGMPKERFSAEFPKEGPSILRIQQVVRGDSAAYFCASSPLRTRKSTYEQYFGPGTRLTVT.

This chain links TRBV5-6 with TRBJ1-5; D might be TRBD1 (6 bases). The V and J ends lost 0 bases and 4 bases respectively, with 14 bases between them. CDR1 and CDR2 (germline): SGHDT, YYEEEE. The length of the CDR3 is 16 residues. CDR3: CASSLAGAGANQPQHF. The CDR3 region has the DNA TGTGCCAGCAGCTTGGCGGGGGCGGGGGCTAATCAGCCCCAGCATTTT. Filled out from reference TRBV5-6 and TRBJ1-5, the complete variable domain reads DAGVTQSPTHLIKTRGQQVTLRCSPKSGHDTVSWYQQALGQGPQFIFQYYEEEERQRGNFPDRFSGHQFPNYSSELNVNALLLGDSALYLCASSLAGAGANQPQHFGDGTRLSIL.

The gene calls are TRBV28 and TRBJ2-6, with D perhaps TRBD1 (6 bases). Germline CDR1 MDHEN, CDR2 SYDVKM. The CDR3 spans 16 residues. V dropped 6 bases and J dropped 0 bases, with 12 bases sitting between them. This CDR3 is CASRRTVDSGANVLTF. Written as DNA, the CDR3 is TGTGCCAGCAGGCGGACAGTTGACTCTGGGGCCAACGTCCTGACTTTC.

The chain employs TRBV28 and TRBJ1-1, with 7 bases fitting TRBD1. The ends lost 1 base at V and 1 base at J; junction bases unmatched: 9. The CDR3 spans 17 residues. The germline V gene encodes CDR1 MDHEN and CDR2 SYDVKM. The CDR3 DNA follows: TGTGCCAGCAGTTTATCGACAGGGACCTATGGGAACACTGAAGCTTTCTTT. Translation: CASSLSTGTYGNTEAFF.

This rearrangement joins TRBV6-5 to TRBJ1-2, with D perhaps matching TRBD1 (6 bases). V was pared by 0 bases and J by 5 bases, with 13 bases between. Germline assignment: CDR1 MNHEY and CDR2 SVGAGI. This CDR3 comprises 15 residues. The DNA of the CDR3 is TGTGCCAGCAGTTACTCACAGTCTCAGGGGTATGGCTACACCTTC. This codes for CASSYSQSQGYGYTF.

The J gene is TRBJ1-2, the V gene TRBV2; 9 bases match TRBD1. The CDR3 sequence is 14 residues long. Germline V gene lookup returns CDR1 SNHLY and CDR2 FYNNEI. J lost 6 bases, V lost 7 bases, and 9 bases had no gene match. CDR3 sequence reads: CASIIPDRGDGYTF. CDR3 nucleotides: TGTGCCAGCATCATCCCCGACAGGGGGGATGGCTACACCTTC.